Given below is one TCR beta chain in context. The target antigen is unknown. TCRdb redid the calling of the 5' RACE reads with MiXCR, one entry per CDR3 protein. The profile covers under 150,000 distinct CDR3 sequences, with about a tenth appearing a single time and about 3.6% taken by the ten largest. J lost 0 bases, V lost 3 bases, and 3 bases had no gene match. Germline CDR1 reads LNHNV; CDR2 reads YYDKDF (reference sequence). This CDR3 region has 16 residues. This record belongs to a study of CD8 T cells in ankylosing spondylitis. Overall study results and limits: A TCR beta motif of roughly eight highly homologous variants appeared characteristic of ankylosing spondylitis blood. It was reported that disease-linked clones were significantly enriched in matched ankylosing spondylitis synovial fluid.

This TCR was recovered from a male donor with ankylosing spondylitis or in good health (not recorded which). The specimen was blood, either unsorted or a sorted T cell fraction (not recorded which). The V and J genes are TRBV15 and TRBJ2-1; TRBD1 agrees at 9 bases. CDR3 coding DNA: TGTGCCACCAGCAGGGGACAGGGAACCTCCTACAATGAGCAGTTCTTC. Translation: CATSRGQGTSYNEQFF.